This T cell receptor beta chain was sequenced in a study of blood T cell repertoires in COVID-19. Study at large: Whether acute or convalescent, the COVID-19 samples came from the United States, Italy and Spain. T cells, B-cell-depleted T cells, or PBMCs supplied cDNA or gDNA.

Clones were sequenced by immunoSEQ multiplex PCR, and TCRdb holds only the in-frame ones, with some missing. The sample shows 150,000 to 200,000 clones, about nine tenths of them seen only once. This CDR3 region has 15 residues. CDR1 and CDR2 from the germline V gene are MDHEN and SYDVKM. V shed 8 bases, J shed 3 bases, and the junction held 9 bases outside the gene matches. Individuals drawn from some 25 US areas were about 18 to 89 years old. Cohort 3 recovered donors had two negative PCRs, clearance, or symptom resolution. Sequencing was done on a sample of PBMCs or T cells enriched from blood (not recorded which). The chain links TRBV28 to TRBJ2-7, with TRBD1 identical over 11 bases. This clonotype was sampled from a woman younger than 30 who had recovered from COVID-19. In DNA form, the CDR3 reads TGTGCCAGCCACGGACAGGGGGCGGTATTCTACGAGCAGTACTTC. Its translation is CASHGQGAVFYEQYF.